The rows below give T cell receptor beta chains drawn from one sample of a study of CD8 T cells in ankylosing spondylitis. From the 5' RACE reads, TCRdb called clonotypes with MiXCR, one entry per CDR3 protein. The profile shows some 700,000 distinct CDR3 sequences, roughly 20% of them singletons. The sample taken for sequencing was blood, either unsorted or a sorted T cell fraction (not recorded which). All receptors come from a male donor with ankylosing spondylitis. Both conserved end residues are part of each CDR3. D genes are given only for firm matches. Only part of the rows carry a size: once, few, many, or a class if the clone is expanded.

NA	TRBV20-1	TRBJ1-5	NA	TGCAGTGCCGATATACGGCTTAGCAATCAGCCCCAGCATTTT	CSADIRLSNQPQHF
TRBD1	TRBV5-1	TRBJ2-5	NA	TGCGCCAGTACCAAGGGGGCAGGGGTTCAAGAGACCCAGTACTTC	CASTKGAGVQETQYF
NA	TRBV28	TRBJ2-7	few	TGTGCCAGCAGTTTATTGGGCCCCGTAATGGACCGAGGATACGAGCAGTACTTC	CASSLLGPVMDRGYEQYF
NA	TRBV2	TRBJ2-1	few	TGTGCCAGCAGAACAACCGGGACTCCAGTTTCGGAGCAGTTCTTC	CASRTTGTPVSEQFF
TRBD2	TRBV11-1	TRBJ2-2	NA	TGTGCCAGCAGCTCCCGATTGTCAGCGGGAGGGCCCTGGGCCGGGGAGCTGTTTTTT	CASSSRLSAGGPWAGELFF
NA	TRBV12-3/TRBV12-4	TRBJ1-5	few	TGTGCCAGCAGACCCCTCGGAACAGTGGCGGTCCTACGGTACAATCAGCCCCAGCATTTT	CASRPLGTVAVLRYNQPQHF
NA	TRBV7-9	TRBJ1-1	NA	TGTGCCAGCAGCTTATATGGGGGAAGGGACACTGAAGCTTTCTTT	CASSLYGGRDTEAFF
TRBD2	TRBV6-1	TRBJ2-7	few	TGTGCCAGCAGAACGAGGGCGGGAGTCTCCTACGAGCAGTACTTC	CASRTRAGVSYEQYF
TRBD2	TRBV7-9	TRBJ2-1	few	TGTGCCAGCAGCACCACTAGCGGGAGAATCGACAATGAGCAGTTCTTC	CASSTTSGRIDNEQFF
NA	TRBV19	TRBJ2-7	few	TGTGCCAGTAGTGTCAGCCTTACCTACGAGCAGTACTTC	CASSVSLTYEQYF
TRBD2	TRBV9	TRBJ2-3	NA	TGTGCCAGCAGCGACCCCTTAGCGGGGAGTACAGATACGCAGTATTTT	CASSDPLAGSTDTQYF
NA	TRBV7-8	TRBJ2-7	few	TGTGCCAGCAGTTCCTTAGGCCCCAGCTCCTACGAGCAGTACTTC	CASSSLGPSSYEQYF
TRBD2	TRBV5-1	TRBJ2-5	few	TGCGCCAGCAGCCCGGGACTAGCGACTGGAAGGACCCAGTACTTC	CASSPGLATGRTQYF
TRBD2	TRBV4-1	TRBJ2-2	NA	TGCGCCAGCTCGGGACTAGCGGGAGGGATCGGGGAGCTGTTTTTT	CASSGLAGGIGELFF
NA	TRBV7-2	TRBJ2-5	few	TGTGCCAGCACCATGGCAGGGAGAGTCGTGGAGACCCAGTACTTC	CASTMAGRVVETQYF
TRBD2	TRBV29-1	TRBJ2-1	few	TGCAGCGTTGGCCCGGGACTAGCGTTCAATGAGCAGTTCTTC	CSVGPGLAFNEQFF
NA	TRBV27	TRBJ1-1	few	TGTGCCAGCAGTTTAAGCAACTCTTTCCTTATGAACACTGAAGCTTTCTTT	CASSLSNSFLMNTEAFF
TRBD1	TRBV10-3	TRBJ1-2	few	TGTGCCATCAGTGGGGACAGCAACTATGGCTACACCTTC	CAISGDSNYGYTF
TRBD1	TRBV20-1	TRBJ2-5	NA	TGCAGTGCTAGAGACCAACAGGGGGCAGGGGAGACCCAGTACTTC	CSARDQQGAGETQYF
NA	TRBV27	TRBJ1-1	few	TGTGCCAGCAGCCAAGCCCGGGGAGCTGAAGCTTTCTTT	CASSQARGAEAFF
NA	TRBV15	TRBJ1-4	many	TGTGCCACCAGCAGAGAAAGCAGGGGTTATGAAAAACTGTTTTTT	CATSRESRGYEKLFF
NA	TRBV2	TRBJ2-5	NA	TGTGCCAGCAGTGAACGTAGTAAGGGGTTGGAGACCCAGTACTTC	CASSERSKGLETQYF
TRBD2	TRBV7-6	TRBJ2-1	few	TGTGCCAGCAGCACAGGACTAGCGGGAGGGGGGCACAATGAGCAGTTCTTC	CASSTGLAGGGHNEQFF
NA	TRBV5-1	TRBJ2-2	NA	TGCGCCAGCAGCTTGGCGGCAGGGAATACCGGGGAGCTGTTTTTT	CASSLAAGNTGELFF
TRBD1	TRBV5-5	TRBJ2-2	few	TGTGCCAGCAGCAGACAGGGGACCGACACCGGGGAGCTGTTTTTT	CASSRQGTDTGELFF
NA	TRBV29-1	TRBJ1-5	many	TGCAGCGTTGTTAAGGGAACCGGGCCCCAGCATTTT	CSVVKGTGPQHF
NA	TRBV5-1	TRBJ2-7	NA	TGCGCCAGCACCTCCGGGGGCACCGTGGTGGACGAGCAGTACTTC	CASTSGGTVVDEQYF
NA	TRBV5-1	TRBJ1-1	NA	TGCGCCAGCAGCTTAAGTGTTGGGAGGGCCACTGAAGCTTTCTTT	CASSLSVGRATEAFF
TRBD1	TRBV28	TRBJ1-1	NA	TGTGCCAGCATCCTAGGACAGGGGGACACTGAAGCTTTCTTT	CASILGQGDTEAFF
TRBD2	TRBV18	TRBJ2-1	few	TGTGCCAGCTCACCACCGAGCGGGAAAAATAATGAGCAGTTCTTC	CASSPPSGKNNEQFF
TRBD1	TRBV7-2	TRBJ1-6	few	TGTGCCAGCAGCTTGCACAGGGGGGGCCCCGGTTCACCCCTCCACTTT	CASSLHRGGPGSPLHF
TRBD1	TRBV29-1	TRBJ1-1	once	TGCAGCGTTGAGGTGGGACAGGGACTCGAAGCTTTCTTT	CSVEVGQGLEAFF
NA	TRBV5-6	TRBJ2-3	NA	TGTGCCAGCAGCTTTGTGGCCAGGGAAACAGATACGCAGTATTTT	CASSFVARETDTQYF
NA	TRBV13	TRBJ1-1	NA	TGTGCCAGCAGCTCTACTTTCCGGGCCTCAGGAGGCACTGAAGCTTTCTTT	CASSSTFRASGGTEAFF
TRBD1	TRBV12-5	TRBJ1-5	NA	TGTGCTACCGCGGACAGGCCAGAACAGCCCCAGCATTTT	CATADRPEQPQHF
NA	TRBV5-5	TRBJ2-2	NA	TGTGCCAGCAGCCTGGGGCTCCGGGAGCTGTTTTTT	CASSLGLRELFF
NA	TRBV12-3/TRBV12-4	TRBJ2-1	many	TGTGCCAGCAGCTCGGACTTACTCAATGAGCAGTTCTTC	CASSSDLLNEQFF
TRBD1	TRBV20-1	TRBJ1-2	NA	TGCAGTGCTAGAGATGGGGTCAGGGGGCAGCATGGCTACACCTTC	CSARDGVRGQHGYTF
NA	TRBV6-5	TRBJ1-1	NA	TGTGCCAGCAGTCAACCGGGACCTGAAGCTTTCTTT	CASSQPGPEAFF
TRBD2	TRBV11-3	TRBJ2-1	few	TGTGCCAGCAGCGAACTAGCGGGAGGTGGGAATGAGCAGTTCTTC	CASSELAGGGNEQFF
TRBD2	TRBV20-1	TRBJ2-3	few	TGCAGTGCTTTCCAACTAGCGGCAAACACAGATACGCAGTATTTT	CSAFQLAANTDTQYF